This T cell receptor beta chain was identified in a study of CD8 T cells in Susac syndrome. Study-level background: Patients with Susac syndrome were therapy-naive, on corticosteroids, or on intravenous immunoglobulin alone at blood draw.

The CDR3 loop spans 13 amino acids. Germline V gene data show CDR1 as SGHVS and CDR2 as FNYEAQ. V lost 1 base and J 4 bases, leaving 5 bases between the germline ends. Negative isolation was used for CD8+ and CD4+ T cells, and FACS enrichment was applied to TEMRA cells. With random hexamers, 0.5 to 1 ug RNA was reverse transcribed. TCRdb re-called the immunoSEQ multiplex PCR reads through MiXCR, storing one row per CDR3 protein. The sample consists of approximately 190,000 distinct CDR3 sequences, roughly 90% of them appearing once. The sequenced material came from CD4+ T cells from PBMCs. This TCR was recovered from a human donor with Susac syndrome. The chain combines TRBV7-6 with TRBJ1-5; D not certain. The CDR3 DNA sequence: TGTGCCAGCAGCTTAGAACAGAATCAGCCCCAGCATTTT. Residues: CASSLEQNQPQHF.